The source of this T cell receptor (beta chain) is a study of identical twins. Notes on the study in general: Its conclusions, products of cross-sectional statistical analysis, did not come from following the same donors.

V lost 1 base, J lost 0 bases, and 10 bases lay in between. This CDR3 comprises 16 residues. Germline V CDR1 and CDR2: SGHTA, FQGNSA. On this clonotype: Its target is not known.

TCRdb recomputed calls from the 5' RACE reads with MiXCR, one row per CDR3 protein. The table lists some 690,000 distinct CDR3 sequences, 20% to 25% of them singletons. The sample was also linked to a second study, of T cells expressing NK-cell markers. From that paper: Seven donors tested HCMV-seropositive and one tested seronegative among the eight sequenced.

V and J are TRBV7-2 and TRBJ1-5; D gene unclear. Sequencing used PBMCs. This TCR derives from a woman under 30 in good health. In DNA form, the CDR3 reads TGTGCCAGCAGCTTAGTAGTAGGGTTTAGCAATCAGCCCCAGCATTTT. The encoded protein is CASSLVVGFSNQPQHF.